The clone carrying this T cell receptor beta chain occurred many times. iRepertoire HTBI primers and Arm-PCR of CDR3 regions built TCR beta libraries. TCRdb fed the multiplex PCR reads into MiXCR, producing one record per CDR3 protein. In the table there are about 420,000 distinct CDR3 sequences, around 17% of which are singletons. The sample comes from a study of regulatory T cells in long-lasting Graves disease. The CDR3 runs 14 residues. Unmatched junction bases numbered 12, after V lost 8 bases and J lost 5 bases. Germline-derived CDR1 and CDR2 are WSHSY and SAAADI. This sample's time point: newly diagnosed GD, antithyroid drugs for less than 3 months. Scientists built the TCR library using RNA that was extracted from PBMCs. These data were also filed under a second study, of T cells in Graves' hyperthyroidism and ophthalmopathy.

Specimen: peripheral blood mononuclear cells (PBMCs), collected at new diagnosis, from a patient treated with antithyroid drugs. This clonotype was sampled from a woman between 18 and 29 years old with Graves disease. The J gene is TRBJ2-7, the V gene TRBV10-2; TRBD2 aligns across 7 bases. The CDR3 DNA sequence: TGCGCCAGCTCAACCACCAGCGGGGTCCACGAGCAGTACTTC. Amino acid sequence: CASSTTSGVHEQYF.